This section outlines one TCR beta chain sequence together with its context. It was cDNA, reverse transcribed from extracted RNA, that served as the sequencing template. Clones were sequenced by immunoSEQ multiplex PCR, and TCRdb holds only the in-frame ones, with some missing. The sample lists some 190,000 clones; about 51% were seen once. Documented treatment: oral pan-JAK inhibitor, 5-10 mg twice daily. This sample was included in a study of CD8+ T cells in alopecia areata. The CDR3 contains 13 residues. Germline CDR1 is SGDLS and CDR2 is YYNGEE. V was cut by 4 bases and J by 10 bases, with 15 bases left in between.

The source material was CD8+ T cells sorted from blood, sampled at week 52, from a patient treated with tofacitinib. The chain uses TRBV9 and TRBJ2-1; D is possibly TRBD2 (6 bases). The sequence was obtained from a human donor with alopecia areata. The DNA of the CDR3 is TGTGCCAGCAGCACTCTGGACGGACTAGAGCAGTTCTTC. Protein sequence: CASSTLDGLEQFF.